The clone carrying this TCR beta chain appeared once. Its antigen is unknown. This record comes from a study of T cell responses to AZD1222 COVID-19 vaccine. Notes on the study in general: Baseline testing showed seropositivity in only 6 or 7 AZD1222 recipients. Spike-specific TCR breadth and depth both grew after two AZD1222 doses. Unmutated variant regions reportedly attract nearly half of all spike-specific TCRs.

Germline V gene data show CDR1 as LNHDA and CDR2 as SQIVND (reference sequence). The length of the CDR3 is 17 residues. V was trimmed by 5 bases and J by 0 bases, leaving 17 bases between them. TCRdb's copy holds only in-frame clones and misses some; the assay was immunoSEQ multiplex PCR. The repertoire holds approximately 65,000 clones, about nine tenths seen once, with 7.8% in the top ten. This sequence was found in an adult in good health. This sequence joins TRBV19 and TRBJ1-5; D unclear. The material was peripheral blood, obtained on day 0 of AZD1222 vaccination. CDR3 in amino acids: CASSYDRGRGSNQPQHF. Written as DNA, the CDR3 is TGTGCCAGTAGTTATGACCGAGGACGGGGTAGCAATCAGCCCCAGCATTTT. Supplemented by reference TRBV19 and TRBJ1-5, the full variable domain reads DGGITQSPKYLFRKEGQNVTLSCEQNLNHDAMYWYRQDPGQGLRLIYYSQIVNDFQKGDIAEGYSVSREKKESFPLTVTSAQKNPTAFYLCASSYDRGRGSNQPQHFGDGTRLSIL.